One sample yielded the 11 T cell receptor beta chains listed below, sequenced in a study of shared clonotypes between healthy human individuals. Assay used: immunoSEQ multiplex PCR; TCRdb lists only in-frame clones, some missing. The sample lists about 95,000 clones; about 68% were seen once. The sample consisted of memory CD8+ T cells sorted from blood. Specified subset: CD45RO+ cells pooled with CCR7-negative TemRA cells. The receptor set was obtained from a man in his thirties or forties in good health.

This clone was picked up a small number of times. CDR3 DNA: TGTGCCAGCAGTTTCCAGGGTTACAATGAGCAGTTCTTC. Protein sequence: CASSFQGYNEQFF. The chain combines TRBV27 with TRBJ2-1; TRBD1 is a possible D gene (5 bases). Germline CDR1 MNHEY, CDR2 SMNVEV (reference sequence). V gave up 3 bases and J gave up 4 bases, with 7 bases separating them. CDR3 length equals 13 residues.

The chain recombines TRBV5-6 with TRBJ2-7; D ambiguous. V dropped 4 bases and J dropped 3 bases, with 11 bases sitting between them. This CDR3 comprises 13 residues. Germline lookup yields CDR1 SGHDT and CDR2 YYEEEE. As DNA, the CDR3 is TGTGCCAGCAGCGTCGCAGCCCACTACGAGCAGTACTTC. This codes for CASSVAAHYEQYF.

In its sample, this clone was seen a few times. The J gene is TRBJ1-1, the V gene TRBV4-1; D call uncertain. CDR1 and CDR2 (germline): MGHRA, YSYEKL. The CDR3 is made up of 16 amino acids. Deletions cut 5 bases from V and 1 base from J, with 17 bases between. The CDR3 nucleotides read TGCGCCAGCAGCACCCCGACGAATTCCCGGAACACTGAAGCTTTCTTT. As protein: CASSTPTNSRNTEAFF.

The genes are TRBV2 and TRBJ2-7; 13 bases agree with TRBD2. Trimming cost V 6 bases and J 3 bases; bases outside gene matches: 5. Germline assignment: CDR1 SNHLY and CDR2 FYNNEI. This CDR3 has 15 amino acids. The CDR3 region is CASRSGTSGNYEQYF. The CDR3 nucleotides read TGTGCCAGCAGGTCCGGGACTAGCGGGAACTACGAGCAGTACTTC.

This clone was counted only a few times. The chain combines TRBV14 with TRBJ1-4; 7 bases map to TRBD1. After removal of 3 bases from V and 6 bases from J, the junction contained 7 bases not matched to a gene. Germline V gives CDR1 SGHDN, CDR2 FVKESK. The CDR3 is made up of 15 amino acids. The CDR3 coding sequence is TGTGCCAGCAGCCACCGCACAGGGGTTGATGAAAAACTGTTTTTT. Translation: CASSHRTGVDEKLFF.

This clone was seen ten or more times. The chain uses TRBV30 and TRBJ2-1, with 8 positions matching TRBD1. Germline values: CDR1 GTSNPN, CDR2 SVGIG (reference sequence). V gave up 1 base and J gave up 4 bases; unmatched junction bases: 3. This CDR3 has 14 amino acids. In nucleotides, the CDR3 is TGTGCCTGGAGTGACGACAGGGGTTACAATGAGCAGTTCTTC. Protein product: CAWSDDRGYNEQFF.

The table lists this clone with a few counts. The rearrangement links TRBV28 to TRBJ2-7; 11 bases map to TRBD2. This CDR3 is 13 amino acids long. Germline lookup yields CDR1 MDHEN and CDR2 SYDVKM. V shed 9 bases, J shed 4 bases, and the junction held 5 bases outside the gene matches. The CDR3 nucleotides read TGTGCCAGTGAGACTAGCGGGAAGTACGAGCAGTACTTC. Translating gives CASETSGKYEQYF.

This sequence joins TRBV7-9 and TRBJ2-5, with 7 bases matching TRBD1. The CDR3 length is 14 residues. The ends lost 4 bases at V and 5 bases at J; junction bases unmatched: 7. Germline assignment: CDR1 SEHNR and CDR2 FQNEAQ (reference sequence). CDR3: CASSYKGAVETQYF. The CDR3 DNA is TGTGCCAGCAGCTATAAGGGGGCGGTGGAGACCCAGTACTTC.

The chain employs TRBV9 and TRBJ2-7; D uncertain. V lost 0 bases and J 7 bases, leaving 14 bases between the germline ends. Germline V gives CDR1 SGDLS, CDR2 YYNGEE. CDR3 length: 14 residues. CDR3 loop: CASSVEGTLGEQYF. CDR3 coding DNA: TGTGCCAGCAGCGTAGAGGGTACCTTGGGGGAGCAGTACTTC. Complete variable domain (other parts from reference TRBV9 and TRBJ2-7): DSGVTQTPKHLITATGQRVTLRCSPRSGDLSVYWYQQSLDQGLQFLIQYYNGEERAKGNILERFSAQQFPDLHSELNLSSLELGDSALYFCASSVEGTLGEQYFGPGTRLTVT.

The rearrangement uses TRBV9 and TRBJ2-1; no reliable D call. This CDR3 spans 13 amino acids. Trimming removed 0 bases at V and 8 bases at J, with 9 bases between. Germline CDR1 is SGDLS and CDR2 is YYNGEE. CDR3 coding DNA: TGTGCCAGCAGCGTAGTCCACCCCGATGAGCAGTTCTTC. This encodes CASSVVHPDEQFF.

The chain is built from TRBV6-6 and TRBJ1-5; D is uncertain. The germline V gene has CDR1 MNHNY and CDR2 SVGAGI (reference sequence). V was trimmed by 2 bases and J by 5 bases, leaving 16 bases between them. CDR3 length: 16 amino acids. CDR3 bases: TGTGCCAGCAGTTACACCGCAGAAAGGGTGGATCAGCCCCAGCATTTT. Its translation: CASSYTAERVDQPQHF.